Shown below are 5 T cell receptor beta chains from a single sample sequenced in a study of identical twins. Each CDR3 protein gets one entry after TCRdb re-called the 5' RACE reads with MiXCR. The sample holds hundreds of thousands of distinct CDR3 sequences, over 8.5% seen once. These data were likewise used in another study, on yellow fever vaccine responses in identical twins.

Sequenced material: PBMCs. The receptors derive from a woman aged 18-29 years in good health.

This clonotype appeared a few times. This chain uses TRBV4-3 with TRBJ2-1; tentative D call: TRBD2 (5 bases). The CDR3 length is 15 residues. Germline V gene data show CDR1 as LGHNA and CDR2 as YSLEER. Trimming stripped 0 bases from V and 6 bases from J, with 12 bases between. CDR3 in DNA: TGCGCCAGCAGCCAAGATGCTAGCAGAGGCAATGAGCAGTTCTTC. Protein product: CASSQDASRGNEQFF.

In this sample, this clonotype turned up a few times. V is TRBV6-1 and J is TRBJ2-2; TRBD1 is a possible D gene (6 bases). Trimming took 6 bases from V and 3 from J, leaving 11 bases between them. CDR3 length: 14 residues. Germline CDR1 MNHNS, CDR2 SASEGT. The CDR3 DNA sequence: TGTGCCAGCAGCACAGGGTCCGACACCGGGGAGCTGTTTTTT. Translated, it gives CASSTGSDTGELFF.

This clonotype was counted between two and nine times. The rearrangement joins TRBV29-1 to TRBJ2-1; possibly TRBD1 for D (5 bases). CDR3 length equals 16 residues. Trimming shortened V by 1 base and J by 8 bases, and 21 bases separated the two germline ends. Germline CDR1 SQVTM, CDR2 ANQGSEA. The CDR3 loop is CSVEGGAGNDVDEQFF. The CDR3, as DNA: TGCAGCGTTGAAGGTGGCGCAGGGAACGATGTCGATGAGCAGTTCTTC.

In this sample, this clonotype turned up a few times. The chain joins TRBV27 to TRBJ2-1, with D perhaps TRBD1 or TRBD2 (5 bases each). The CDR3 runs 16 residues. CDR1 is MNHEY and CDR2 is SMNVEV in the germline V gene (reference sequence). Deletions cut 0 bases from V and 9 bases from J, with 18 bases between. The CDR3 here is CASSLSGSGTGGEQFF. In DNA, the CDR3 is TGTGCCAGCAGTTTATCGGGTTCCGGGACGGGCGGTGAGCAGTTCTTC.

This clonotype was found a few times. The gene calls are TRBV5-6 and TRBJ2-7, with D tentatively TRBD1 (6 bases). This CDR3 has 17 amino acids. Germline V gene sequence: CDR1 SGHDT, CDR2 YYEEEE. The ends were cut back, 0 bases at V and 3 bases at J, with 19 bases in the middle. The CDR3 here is CASSLASGALLLYEQYF. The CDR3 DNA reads TGTGCCAGCAGCTTGGCCTCAGGGGCCTTACTTCTCTACGAGCAGTACTTC.